A selection of T cell receptor beta chains follows, all from one sample in a study of response to subunit inactivated influenza vaccine. TCRdb ran MiXCR on the RT-PCR reads and lists one entry per CDR3 protein. The sample consists of a few hundred thousand distinct CDR3 sequences, 13% to 15% of them appearing once. The sample consisted of PBMCs from blood, taken about 13 days after vaccination. All receptors derive from a man aged 50 or older who received an inactivated influenza vaccine. CDR3s include the opening cysteine and the closing phenylalanine or tryptophan. A D gene is named only where the DNA matches it firmly. The listing skips clone size in some rows; elsewhere it reads once, few, many or a size class.

D gene	V gene	J gene	clone size	CDR3 DNA	CDR3 protein
.	TRBV28	TRBJ2-1	.	TGTGCCAGCAGTTTAGCGGGCCACAATGAGCAGTTCTTC	CASSLAGHNEQFF
TRBD2	TRBV6-2/TRBV6-3	TRBJ2-7	few	TGTGCCAGCAGCCACCCTGAATGGGGGGGAGAATACGAGCAGTACTTC	CASSHPEWGGEYEQYF
TRBD1	TRBV29-1	TRBJ2-3	.	TGCAGCGTTGGGACAGGGCCGACGCAGTATTTT	CSVGTGPTQYF
.	TRBV5-1	TRBJ1-6	few	TGCGCCAGCAGCTTAGGCTTCCCGCAGTTATATAATTCACCCCTCCACTTT	CASSLGFPQLYNSPLHF
.	TRBV5-1	TRBJ2-7	.	TGCGCCAGCAGCTTGGCAGTTTTAGGGAACTCCTACGAGCAGTACTTC	CASSLAVLGNSYEQYF
.	TRBV9	TRBJ1-1	few	TGTGCCAGCAGCCCTACGACGGGGGGGTTTGAAGCTTTCTTT	CASSPTTGGFEAFF
.	TRBV20-1	TRBJ2-4	.	TGCAGTGCTCCACCGTACAGGGCGCTAGCCAAAAACATTCAGTACTTC	CSAPPYRALAKNIQYF
TRBD1	TRBV3-1	TRBJ2-3	.	TGTGCCAGCAGCTCTACGGACAGGGTGGATACGCAGTATTTT	CASSSTDRVDTQYF
TRBD1	TRBV27	TRBJ1-4	few	TGTGCCAGCAGAAAAACAGGGGGCGAAGGACGGGGTGAAAAACTGTTTTTT	CASRKTGGEGRGEKLFF
TRBD2	TRBV12-3/TRBV12-4	TRBJ2-1	few	TGTGCCAGCAGTCCGGGAGGGGGGACTAGCTGGGGTGGGGGGCAGTTCTTC	CASSPGGGTSWGGGQFF
.	TRBV9	TRBJ2-6	.	TGTGCCAGCAGCCCCCGGGACGTCCCTGGGGCCAACGTCCTGACTTTC	CASSPRDVPGANVLTF
TRBD2	TRBV11-2	TRBJ2-4	few	TGTGCCAGCAGCCAAGGGACTAGCGGGGACAGAGCCAAAAACATTCAGTACTTC	CASSQGTSGDRAKNIQYF
.	TRBV6-5	TRBJ1-2	.	TGTGCCAGCAGTTACTCGTGGGGCGCGGCTGGCTACACCTTC	CASSYSWGAAGYTF
TRBD2	TRBV3-1	TRBJ2-1	few	TGTGCCAGCAGCCCTATCCCTAGCGGGGCCTACAATGAGCAGTTCTTC	CASSPIPSGAYNEQFF
.	TRBV13	TRBJ2-3	many	TGTGCCAGCAGCCGTCGACAGACTAGCACAGATACGCAGTATTTT	CASSRRQTSTDTQYF
TRBD2	TRBV7-9	TRBJ2-1	few	TGTGCCAGCAGCTCTAATCTAGCGGGAGCCTACAATGAGCAGTTCTTC	CASSSNLAGAYNEQFF
TRBD1	TRBV12-3/TRBV12-4	TRBJ2-7	.	TGTGCCAGCAGCTATATGGGACAGGGCCACGAGCAGTACTTC	CASSYMGQGHEQYF
.	TRBV4-3	TRBJ2-3	.	TGCGCCAGCAGCCGCGGGACAGTCCGGATGGATACGCAGTATTTT	CASSRGTVRMDTQYF
TRBD2	TRBV6-5	TRBJ2-2	.	TGTGCCAGCAGTTACCAGCGGGATAACACCGGGGAGCTGTTTTTT	CASSYQRDNTGELFF
.	TRBV5-1	TRBJ1-2	.	TGCGCCAGCAGCTTGGATGGACACACTGCTGGCTATGGCTACACCTTC	CASSLDGHTAGYGYTF
.	TRBV5-1	TRBJ2-3	.	TGCGCCAGTGGGAGCGGATCTCTCGATACGCAGTATTTT	CASGSGSLDTQYF
.	TRBV20-1	TRBJ1-1	many	TGCAGTGCTAGGGAGGAAGACATGAACACTGAAGCTTTCTTT	CSAREEDMNTEAFF
.	TRBV12-3/TRBV12-4	TRBJ2-5	.	TGTGCCAGCAGTCGGGCGCAAACAACGGAGACCCAGTACTTC	CASSRAQTTETQYF
.	TRBV5-1	TRBJ2-5	few	TGCGCCAGCAGCTTGAGTCCGGGGGCGCGCAAAGAGACCCAGTACTTC	CASSLSPGARKETQYF
.	TRBV5-4	TRBJ2-5	few	TGTGCCAGCAGCATGGGTGGTGAAGAGACCCAGTACTTC	CASSMGGEETQYF
TRBD1	TRBV12-3/TRBV12-4	TRBJ2-5	many	TGTGCCAGCAGTTTCGAGACAGGGGGAAAGACCCAGTACTTC	CASSFETGGKTQYF